This T cell receptor beta chain was identified during a study of T-cell reconstitution after alpha-beta-depleted transplantation in children. Findings and caveats of the study: By one year post-transplant, T-cell counts and diversity largely arose from T cells that were newly produced. Alpha-beta T cells present about two months after transplant were reported to originate from several hundred expanded graft clones. Recipient T cells and thymic progenitors that survived were the source of the high TCRbeta diversity seen at day 60 in some patients.

The CDR3 is 13 residues long. CDR1 MDHEN and CDR2 SYDVKM come from the germline V gene. V lost 1 base to trimming and J lost 5 bases, with 7 bases between them. Unique molecular identifiers were incorporated during preparation of the TCRbeta library. MiXCR was run by TCRdb on the PCR reads, yielding one entry per CDR3 protein. The table lists fewer than 550,000 distinct CDR3 sequences, more than 9.5% of them singletons. This clonotype came up once. Its antigen is not identified. Sequencing was performed on PBMCs, mostly from graft donor cells, taken 180 days after TCRalphabeta/CD19-depleted stem cell transplant. This chain links TRBV28 with TRBJ2-3; D is uncertain. The sequence was obtained from a female patient between 2 and 15 years old who had a stem cell transplant for aplastic anemia, so the T cells may come from the graft donor. In nucleotides, the CDR3 is TGTGCCAGCAGTTTATTGATGGAAGATACGCAGTATTTT. Translation gives CASSLLMEDTQYF.